The TCR beta chain described here comes from a study of blood T cell repertoires in COVID-19. Germline V gives CDR1 SSHAT, CDR2 FNYEAQ (reference sequence). The V end lost 5 bases, the J end lost 1 base, and 8 bases lay between the germline ends. The CDR3 length is 13 residues. Authors' methods: Researchers report that nucleated cell counts were estimated from reference gene primer amplification. Measured with immunoSEQ multiplex PCR; TCRdb has only the in-frame clones, and not every one. V and J calls plus clone size are reproduced from that table; the DNA served to infer D and trimming. The sample has 250,000 or so clones; 80% to 90% are singletons.

Sequences were obtained from peripheral blood. The chain combines TRBV7-7 with TRBJ1-1; the D is unclear. This clonotype originated in a man aged 25-45 years with active or convalescent COVID-19. The DNA of the CDR3 is TGTGCCAGCAGCCGTACAGAGAACACTGAAGCTTTCTTT. Its translation: CASSRTENTEAFF.